This T cell receptor beta chain is drawn from a study of T cells after yellow fever vaccination. Study overall: Researchers used SMART-Seq v4 Ultra Low Input to prepare fractions that had low cell numbers. Study-level points and caveats: Boosting was followed by the reappearance of most primary-vaccination clones (about 96% CD4, around 90% CD8). Weaker overall, the secondary response nonetheless peaked faster (day 5 versus 15).

The TCR cDNA carried a universal primer site and UMIs from 5'RACE template switching. From the 5' RACE reads, TCRdb called clonotypes with MiXCR, one entry per CDR3 protein. There are 300,000 to 400,000 distinct CDR3 sequences in the sample; 7.5% to 9% occur only once, and more than 15% lies in the top ten. Germline CDR1 and CDR2: SGHRS and YFSETQ. This CDR3 contains 12 residues. V was pared by 1 base and J by 6 bases, with 7 bases between. Comment on this clonotype: The antigen remains undetermined.

This specimen was PBMCs, taken on the day of the first yellow fever vaccination. This chain links TRBV5-1 with TRBJ1-2, with no clear D. This TCR came from a man aged 18 to 35 who received the YFV17D yellow fever vaccine. CDR3 residues: CASSLNSDGYTF. The CDR3 DNA is TGCGCCAGCAGCTTGAACAGCGATGGCTACACCTTC.